This T cell receptor beta chain was captured by sequencing in a study of blood T cell repertoires in COVID-19. Across the study: Italy, Spain and the United States were the sources of the convalescent and acute COVID-19 samples.

The assay was immunoSEQ multiplex PCR, and TCRdb's table has in-frame clones only and misses some. Here the sample spans hundreds of thousands of clones, around nine tenths being singletons. The ends were cut back, 10 bases at V and 0 bases at J, with 13 bases in the middle. This CDR3 is built from 14 residues. Germline CDR1 is LNHDA and CDR2 is SQIVND (reference sequence). Participants, about 18 to 90 years old, spanned approximately 25 US areas. Assignments of participants to cohorts depended upon their own reported clinical history. Recovered Cohort 3 donors showed two negative PCRs, clearance, or symptom resolution.

The TCR was taken from a woman aged 45-65 years who had recovered from COVID-19. Sequencing was done on a sample of PBMCs or T cells enriched from blood (not recorded which). The J gene is TRBJ1-3, the V gene TRBV19; perhaps TRBD1 as D (6 bases). Here the CDR3 reads CATSGVPSGNTIYF. The CDR3 region has the DNA TGTGCCACCTCAGGGGTACCCTCTGGAAACACCATATATTTT.